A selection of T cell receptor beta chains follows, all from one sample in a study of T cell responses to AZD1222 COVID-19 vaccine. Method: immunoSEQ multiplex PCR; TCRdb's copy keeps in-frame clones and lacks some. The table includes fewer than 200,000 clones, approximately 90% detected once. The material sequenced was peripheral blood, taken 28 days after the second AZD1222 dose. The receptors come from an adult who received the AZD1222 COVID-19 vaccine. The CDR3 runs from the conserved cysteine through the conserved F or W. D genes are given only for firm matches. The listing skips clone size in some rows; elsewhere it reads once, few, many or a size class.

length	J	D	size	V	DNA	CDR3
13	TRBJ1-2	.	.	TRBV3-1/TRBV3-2	TGTGCCAGCAGCCCGGGGCCCAACTATGGCTACACCTTC	CASSPGPNYGYTF
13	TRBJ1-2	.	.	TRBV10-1	TGCGCCAGCAGTGAGTCGAGAAACTATGGCTACACCTTC	CASSESRNYGYTF
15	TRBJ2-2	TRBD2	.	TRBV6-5	TGTGCCAGCAGTTTGGGACTAGCGGGCACCGGGGAGCTGTTTTTT	CASSLGLAGTGELFF
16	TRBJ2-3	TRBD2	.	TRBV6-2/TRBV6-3	TGTGCCAGCAGTCAGGGACTAGCCGAACGCACAGATACGCAGTATTTT	CASSQGLAERTDTQYF
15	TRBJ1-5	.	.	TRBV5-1	TGCGCCAGCAGCTTGGTCGGGGGAGCAAATCAGCCCCAGCATTTT	CASSLVGGANQPQHF
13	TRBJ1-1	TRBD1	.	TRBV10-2	TGCGCCAGCAGAAGTACAGGGGCCACTGAAGCTTTCTTT	CASRSTGATEAFF
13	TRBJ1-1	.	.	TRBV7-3	TGTGCCAGCAGCTTCAGGGCGAACACTGAAGCTTTCTTT	CASSFRANTEAFF
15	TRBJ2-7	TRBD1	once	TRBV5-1	TGCGCCAGCAGCCCCGGACAGGGGGGGCCCTACGAGCAGTACTTC	CASSPGQGGPYEQYF
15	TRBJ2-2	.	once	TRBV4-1	TGCGCCAGCAGCCAACCGATTCGCGGTCCCGGGGAGCTGTTTTTT	CASSQPIRGPGELFF
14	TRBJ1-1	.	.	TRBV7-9	TGTGCCAGCAGCTTAGCAGGGATTAACACTGAAGCTTTCTTT	CASSLAGINTEAFF
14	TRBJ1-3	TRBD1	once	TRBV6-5	TGTGCCAGCAGCAGACAGGGTTCTGGAAACACCATATATTTT	CASSRQGSGNTIYF
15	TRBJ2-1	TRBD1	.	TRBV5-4	TGTGCCAGCAGACAGTCCGGGACAGGGGTCAATGAGCAGTTCTTC	CASRQSGTGVNEQFF
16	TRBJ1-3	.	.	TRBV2	TGTGCCAGCAGTCAAGAGGCACCTAGCTCTGGAAACACCATATATTTT	CASSQEAPSSGNTIYF
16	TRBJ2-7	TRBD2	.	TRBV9	TGTGCCAGCAGCGTAGAAGCGACTAGCGAGTCCTACGAGCAGTACTTC	CASSVEATSESYEQYF
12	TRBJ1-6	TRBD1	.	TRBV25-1	TGTGCCAGCAGCCTACAGGGGCAGCACCTCCACTTT	CASSLQGQHLHF
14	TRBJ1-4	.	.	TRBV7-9	TGTGCCAGCGGCAGAAGCGCAACTAATGAAAAACTGTTTTTT	CASGRSATNEKLFF
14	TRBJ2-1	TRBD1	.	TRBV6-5	TGTGCCAGCATCAAGGACAGGTCCTACAATGAGCAGTTCTTC	CASIKDRSYNEQFF
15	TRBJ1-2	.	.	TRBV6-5	TGTGCCAGCAGTTACTCGAAGGCCAAGGCCCTTGGCTACACCTTC	CASSYSKAKALGYTF
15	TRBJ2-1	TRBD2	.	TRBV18	TGTGCCAGCTCACAAGGACTAGCGGGCTTCAATGAGCAGTTCTTC	CASSQGLAGFNEQFF
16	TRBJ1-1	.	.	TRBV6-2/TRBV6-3	TGTGCCAGCAGTTACCCTTCAGGGTCACCAAACACTGAAGCTTTCTTT	CASSYPSGSPNTEAFF
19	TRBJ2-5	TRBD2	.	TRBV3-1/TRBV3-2	TGTGCCAGCAGCCAAGATTTAGGACTAGCGGGAGAATCCCAAGAGACCCAGTACTTC	CASSQDLGLAGESQETQYF
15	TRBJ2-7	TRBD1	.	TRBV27	TGTGCCAGCAGTGACGGACAGGGGAACGCCTACGAGCAGTACTTC	CASSDGQGNAYEQYF
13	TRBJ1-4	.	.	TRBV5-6	TGTGCCAGCAGCTTTGGCAGGGATGAAAAACTGTTTTTT	CASSFGRDEKLFF
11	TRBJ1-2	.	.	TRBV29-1	TGCAGCGTTGGAGGTGGCTATGGCTACACCTTC	CSVGGGYGYTF
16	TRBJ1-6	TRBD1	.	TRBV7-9	TGTGCCAGCAGCTCCCGGACAGGGTTTAATAATTCACCCCTCCACTTT	CASSSRTGFNNSPLHF
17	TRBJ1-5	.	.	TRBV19	TGTGCCAGTAGTATAGATATGGTAGGGTATAGCAATCAGCCCCAGCATTTT	CASSIDMVGYSNQPQHF
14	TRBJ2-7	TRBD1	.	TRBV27	TGTGCCAGCAGTTCGGGACAGGGGGCGCGTGAGCAGTACTTC	CASSSGQGAREQYF
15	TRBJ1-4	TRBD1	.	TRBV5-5	TGTGCCAGCAGTCGATCCGGGACAGAGAATGAAAAACTGTTTTTT	CASSRSGTENEKLFF
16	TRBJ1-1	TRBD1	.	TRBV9	TGTGCCAGCAGCGACTCCCCCCGGGACAGGGCCACTGAAGCTTTCTTT	CASSDSPRDRATEAFF
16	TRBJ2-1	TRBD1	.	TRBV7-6	TGTGCCAGCAGCTACCCTAGACAGGGGCCAGGCGATGAGCAGTTCTTC	CASSYPRQGPGDEQFF
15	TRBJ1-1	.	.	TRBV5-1	TGCGCCAGCAGCTTGGAGGCCCTGGGGTACACTGAAGCTTTCTTT	CASSLEALGYTEAFF
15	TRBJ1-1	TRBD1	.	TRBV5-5	TGTGCCAGCAGCTTGCTGGACAGGGCCCCCAAAATGGCTTTCTTT	CASSLLDRAPKMAFF
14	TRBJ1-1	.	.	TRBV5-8	TGTGCCAGCAGCGAGTCCCACAGGCTGGCTGAAGCTTTCTTT	CASSESHRLAEAFF
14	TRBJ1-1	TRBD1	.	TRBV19	TGTGCCAGTAGCCCGGGACAGGGGTTCACTGAAGCTTTCTTT	CASSPGQGFTEAFF
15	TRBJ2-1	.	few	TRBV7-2	TGTGCCAGCAGCAAATCTACGTACTCCTACAATGAGCAGTTCTTC	CASSKSTYSYNEQFF
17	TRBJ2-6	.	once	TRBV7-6	TGTGCCAGCAGCTTGAACAGGAAGTCGTCTGGGGCCAACGTCCTGACTTTC	CASSLNRKSSGANVLTF
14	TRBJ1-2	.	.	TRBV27	TGTGCCAGCAGTTTATCGGTAGCTAACTATGGCTACACCTTC	CASSLSVANYGYTF
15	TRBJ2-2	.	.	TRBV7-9	TGTGCCAGCAGCTTAATCAGGGCAGGCACCGGGGAGCTGTTTTTT	CASSLIRAGTGELFF
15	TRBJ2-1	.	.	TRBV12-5	TGTGCTAGTGGTACCACAGGGATTAATGACAATGAGCAGTTCTTC	CASGTTGINDNEQFF
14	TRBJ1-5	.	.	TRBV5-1	TGCGCCAGCAGCGTTGAAGGGGGACGGCAGCCCCAGCATTTT	CASSVEGGRQPQHF
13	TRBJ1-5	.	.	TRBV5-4	TGTGCCAGCAGCTTGGATCGAGATCAGCCCCAGCATTTT	CASSLDRDQPQHF
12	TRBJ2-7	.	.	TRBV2	TGTGCCAGCAGTGACATTTACTACGAGCAGTACTTC	CASSDIYYEQYF
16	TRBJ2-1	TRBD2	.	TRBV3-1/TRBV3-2	TGTGCCAGCAGCCCCCGACTAGCGGGAGTCAGAAACGAGCAGTTCTTC	CASSPRLAGVRNEQFF
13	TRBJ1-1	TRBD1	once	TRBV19	TGTGCCAATAGGGGACAGGGCAACACTGAAGCTTTCTTT	CANRGQGNTEAFF
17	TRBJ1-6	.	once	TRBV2	TGTGCCAGCAGTGAAGGGGGGGGAGGTGTCTATAATTCACCCCTCCACTTT	CASSEGGGGVYNSPLHF
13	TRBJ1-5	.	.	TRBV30	TGTGCCTGGACAGCATCTAGCAATCAGCCCCAGCATTTT	CAWTASSNQPQHF
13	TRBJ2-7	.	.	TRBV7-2	TGTGCCAGCAGCTTAGTGGCGGGCTACGAGCAGTACTTC	CASSLVAGYEQYF
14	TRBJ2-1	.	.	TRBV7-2	TGTGCCAGCAGCTTAGCTCAGGAAGACAATGAGCAGTTCTTC	CASSLAQEDNEQFF
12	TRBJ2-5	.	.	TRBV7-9	TGTGCCAGCAGCCCGACTGGAGAGACCCAGTACTTC	CASSPTGETQYF
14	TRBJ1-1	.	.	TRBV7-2	TGTGCCAGCAGCCCTACAGGGCTTAACACTGAAGCTTTCTTT	CASSPTGLNTEAFF